Listed here are 32 T cell receptor beta chains from one sample, sequenced in a study of blood T cell repertoires in COVID-19. Assay used: immunoSEQ multiplex PCR; TCRdb lists only in-frame clones, some missing. The sample gives almost 200,000 clones, roughly nine tenths of which show up once; 0.6% to 0.9% is in the top ten. Sequencing was done on a sample of peripheral blood. The receptors come from an older woman with acute or convalescent COVID-19.

This chain uses TRBV7-9 with TRBJ2-1; D unclear. The CDR3 sequence is 14 residues long. Germline CDR1 reads SEHNR; CDR2 reads FQNEAQ (reference sequence). V was trimmed by 1 base and J by 7 bases, leaving 11 bases between them. Here the CDR3 DNA reads TGTGCCAGCAGCTTAGAATATGAGAGGAATGAGCAGTTCTTC. This encodes CASSLEYERNEQFF.

The chain has TRBV11-3 and TRBJ1-4; D remains unclear. This CDR3 contains 13 residues. The germline V gene encodes CDR1 SGHNT and CDR2 YENEEA. The ends were cut back, 8 bases at V and 7 bases at J, with 14 bases in the middle. The CDR3: CASSGERGEKLFF. CDR3 DNA sequence: TGTGCCAGCTCGGGCGAGCGGGGTGAAAAACTGTTTTTT. Looking up the rest from reference TRBV11-3 and TRBJ1-4 gives the full variable domain: EAGVVQSPRYKIIEKKQPVAFWCNPISGHNTLYWYLQNLGQGPELLIRYENEEAVDDSQLPKDRFSAERLKGVDSTLKIQPAELGDSAVYLCASSGERGEKLFFGSGTQLSVL.

CDR3 bases: TGTGCCAGCAGTCCCAGAGGGTCTGGAAACACCATATATTTT. Encoded protein: CASSPRGSGNTIYF. The rearrangement links TRBV27 to TRBJ1-3; D remains unclear. The CDR3 has 14 amino acids. The germline V gene has CDR1 MNHEY and CDR2 SMNVEV (reference sequence). V lost 5 bases to trimming and J lost 1 base, with 9 bases between them.

The rearrangement links TRBV7-8 to TRBJ2-1, with 7 bases aligning to TRBD2. The trim removed 0 bases at V and 6 bases at J, leaving 2 bases unmatched. CDR3 size: 14 residues. Germline V CDR1 and CDR2: SGHVS, FQNEAQ. The DNA of the CDR3 is TGTGCCAGCAGCTTAGCGGGCGGGGGCAATGAGCAGTTCTTC. The encoded protein is CASSLAGGGNEQFF.

CDR3 coding DNA: TGCGCCAGCAGCTTGGATCCCAGCCAAGAGACCCAGTACTTC. This translates into CASSLDPSQETQYF. V gene TRBV5-1 combines with J gene TRBJ2-5; D gene unclear. Trimming took off 0 bases at V and 1 base at J, with 7 bases between the two ends. Germline CDR1 SGHRS, CDR2 YFSETQ. This CDR3 region has 14 residues.

The gene calls are TRBV5-4 and TRBJ1-6; D not resolved. The V and J ends lost 4 bases and 6 bases respectively, with 14 bases between them. Germline V CDR1 and CDR2: SGHNT, YYREEE (reference sequence). CDR3 length equals 15 residues. Written as DNA, the CDR3 is TGTGCCAGCAGCGCCCAGTTGGGCTTTAATTCACCCCTCCACTTT. Translation: CASSAQLGFNSPLHF.

V gene TRBV13 combines with J gene TRBJ1-6; 7 bases agree with TRBD1. Germline CDR1 reads PRHDT; CDR2 reads FYEKMQ (reference sequence). The length of the CDR3 is 15 residues. After removal of 7 bases from V and 10 bases from J, the junction contained 13 bases not matched to a gene. CDR3 sequence (DNA): TGTGCCAGCAACCTACGAAGACAGGGTGGGTCACCCCTCCACTTT. This translates into CASNLRRQGGSPLHF.

The chain couples TRBV2 to TRBJ1-2, with unresolved D. This CDR3 comprises 11 residues. Germline CDR1 reads SNHLY; CDR2 reads FYNNEI. CDR3 DNA sequence: TGTGCGATCCTCCCGGGGAACGGCTACACCTTC. Residues: CAILPGNGYTF.

The chain uses TRBV7-8 and TRBJ2-2; 10 positions match TRBD2. The CDR3 has 16 amino acids. Per germline, CDR1 SGHVS and CDR2 FQNEAQ. The ends lost 6 bases at V and 4 bases at J; junction bases unmatched: 8. The CDR3 sequence is CASRALAGEVTGELFF. In DNA, the CDR3 is TGTGCCAGCAGAGCCCTAGCGGGAGAAGTCACCGGGGAGCTGTTTTTT.

The chain is built from TRBV3-1 (or the pseudogene TRBV3-2) and TRBJ2-1; 7 positions agree with TRBD2. The CDR3 covers 16 residues. The J segment lost 4 bases and the V segment lost 4 bases, leaving 10 bases of the junction unmatched. Germline V gene sequence: CDR1 LGHDT, CDR2 YNNKEL (reference sequence). As DNA, the CDR3 is TGTGCCAGCAGCCTCCGGGTGGGAGGGCCGTACAATGAGCAGTTCTTC. Translated, it gives CASSLRVGGPYNEQFF.

The J gene is TRBJ1-4, the V gene TRBV23-1; 9 bases fit TRBD1. TRBV23-1 is assigned to the ORF class and has an uncertain function. CDR3 length: 14 residues. With 2 bases clipped from V and 6 bases from J, the junction kept 1 base outside the gene matches. The CDR3 sequence: CASSQNRGHEKLFF. The CDR3 nucleotides are TGCGCCAGCAGTCAAAACAGGGGGCATGAAAAACTGTTTTTT.

This chain joins TRBV19 and TRBJ1-3, with 7 bases matching TRBD1. This CDR3 has 14 amino acids. The V and J ends lost 6 bases and 2 bases, in that order; junction bases with no gene match: 4. CDR1 is LNHDA and CDR2 is SQIVND in the germline V gene (reference sequence). In nucleotides, the CDR3 is TGTGCCAGTAGAGACAGGGCAGCTGGAAACACCATATATTTT. As protein: CASRDRAAGNTIYF. Full variable domain (remainder filled in from reference TRBV19 and TRBJ1-3): DGGITQSPKYLFRKEGQNVTLSCEQNLNHDAMYWYRQDPGQGLRLIYYSQIVNDFQKGDIAEGYSVSREKKESFPLTVTSAQKNPTAFYLCASRDRAAGNTIYFGEGSWLTVV.

The rearrangement links TRBV7-8 to TRBJ1-5, with 9 bases aligning to TRBD1. This CDR3 has 14 residues. Germline-derived CDR1 and CDR2 are SGHVS and FQNEAQ. After removal of 3 bases from V and 5 bases from J, the junction contained 2 bases not matched to a gene. The CDR3 spells CASSLDRGDQPQHF. The CDR3, as DNA: TGTGCCAGCAGCTTGGACAGGGGAGATCAGCCCCAGCATTTT. Using reference TRBV7-8 and TRBJ1-5 for the parts outside the CDR3, the full variable domain is GAGVSQSPRYKVAKRGQDVALRCDPISGHVSLFWYQQALGQGPEFLTYFQNEAQLDKSGLPSDRFFAERPEGSVSTLKIQRTQQEDSAVYLCASSLDRGDQPQHFGDGTRLSIL.

The J gene is TRBJ2-7, the V gene TRBV7-8, with TRBD2 as a possible D gene (7 bases). CDR3 length: 14 residues. Trimming removed 8 bases from V and 2 bases from J, with 16 bases in between. CDR1 is SGHVS and CDR2 is FQNEAQ in the germline V gene. Here the CDR3 DNA reads TGTGCCAGCCACGGGGGGCAGCCTCCCTACGAGCAGTACTTC. Its translation: CASHGGQPPYEQYF.

V and J are TRBV6-5 and TRBJ1-3; D uncertain. The V end lost 2 bases, the J end lost 4 bases, and 9 bases lay between the germline ends. CDR3 size: 14 residues. Germline CDR1 is MNHEY and CDR2 is SVGAGI. The CDR3 DNA follows: TGTGCCAGCAGTTACCTAGGTCCCGGAAACACCATATATTTT. It codes for CASSYLGPGNTIYF.

The V gene is TRBV10-1, the J gene TRBJ2-7; D is unclear. Trimming cost V 10 bases and J 3 bases, with 28 bases left between them. This CDR3 spans 17 amino acids. In germline, CDR1 is WNHNN, CDR2 SYGVQD (reference sequence). This CDR3 is CATPSRKRKVTSYEQYF. The CDR3 region has the DNA TGCGCCACCCCCTCGCGCAAGAGAAAAGTAACGAGCTACGAGCAGTACTTC.

The genes are TRBV11-2 and TRBJ1-4; 10 bases match TRBD1. In germline, CDR1 is SGHAT, CDR2 FQNNGV. This CDR3 has 16 residues. V lost 5 bases and J lost 7; bases outside the gene matches: 10. CDR3 region: CASSPRGRDRGEKLFF. The DNA of the CDR3 is TGTGCCAGCAGCCCGAGAGGCCGGGACAGGGGTGAAAAACTGTTTTTT.

This rearrangement joins TRBV7-6 to TRBJ1-1; 9 bases line up with TRBD1. This CDR3 has 12 residues. Unmatched junction bases numbered 1, after V lost 5 bases and J lost 6 bases. CDR1 and CDR2 from the germline V gene are SGHVS and FNYEAQ. CDR3 nucleotides: TGTGCCAGCAGCCGACAGGGGGCTGAAGCTTTCTTT. Protein sequence: CASSRQGAEAFF.

This chain connects TRBV18 to TRBJ1-2; 7 bases align to TRBD1. V dropped 4 bases and J dropped 7; count of bases not matched to a gene: 18. Germline assignment: CDR1 KGHSH and CDR2 LQKENI. The CDR3 totals 17 residues. The CDR3 sequence is CASSRERQGVVDRGYTF. The CDR3 DNA reads TGTGCCAGCTCACGAGAAAGACAGGGAGTGGTGGATCGTGGCTACACCTTC.

V and J are TRBV3-1 (or the pseudogene TRBV3-2) and TRBJ1-6; 7 bases map to TRBD1. The CDR3 contains 15 residues. Germline trimming cut 5 bases from V and 4 bases from J; bases unmatched to any gene: 5. The germline V gene has CDR1 LGHDT and CDR2 YNNKEL (reference sequence). The CDR3 sequence: CASSSGQFYNSPLHF. Here the CDR3 DNA reads TGTGCCAGCAGCTCGGGACAGTTTTATAATTCACCCCTCCACTTT.

The V and J genes are TRBV5-1 and TRBJ2-1; D is possibly TRBD2 (6 bases). Germline V CDR1 and CDR2: SGHRS, YFSETQ. The CDR3 is 17 amino acids. Trimming stripped 2 bases from V and 4 bases from J, with 19 bases between. The CDR3 sequence: CASSLLIRTMRYNEQFF. In nucleotides, the CDR3 is TGCGCCAGCAGCTTACTCATCCGGACTATGAGGTACAATGAGCAGTTCTTC.

The J gene is TRBJ2-3, the V gene TRBV25-1; 10 nucleotides line up with TRBD1. This CDR3 spans 16 amino acids. The junction had 11 bases not matched to a gene; V was cut back by 5 bases and J by 6 bases. In germline, CDR1 is MGHDK, CDR2 SYGVNS. Written as DNA, the CDR3 is TGTGCCAGCAGTCGATCCTCGACAGGGGGCGCCGATACGCAGTATTTT. Amino acid sequence: CASSRSSTGGADTQYF.

The chain employs TRBV4-3 and TRBJ2-3, with 9 positions matching TRBD1. V lost 1 base and J lost 4; bases outside the gene matches: 3. The CDR3 sequence is 15 residues long. Germline CDR1 LGHNA, CDR2 YSLEER. CDR3 DNA sequence: TGCGCCAGCAGCCAAGGGGACAGGGAGGCAGATACGCAGTATTTT. Protein product: CASSQGDREADTQYF.

The chain links TRBV6-5 to TRBJ1-1, with D tentatively TRBD1 (5 bases). The CDR3 is 16 amino acids. V gave up 2 bases and J gave up 4 bases, with 17 bases separating them. CDR1 is MNHEY and CDR2 is SVGAGI in the germline V gene. The CDR3 sequence is CASSYVAGWAVTEAFF. The CDR3 nucleotides read TGTGCCAGCAGTTACGTGGCAGGGTGGGCTGTCACTGAAGCTTTCTTT.

This chain joins TRBV9 and TRBJ2-1, with TRBD1 identical over 8 bases. The CDR3 length is 14 residues. Germline CDR1 reads SGDLS; CDR2 reads YYNGEE. After removal of 3 bases from V and 1 base from J, the junction contained 0 bases not matched to a gene. CDR3 loop: CASSGTGSYNEQFF. CDR3 bases: TGTGCCAGCAGCGGGACAGGGTCCTACAATGAGCAGTTCTTC.

J is TRBJ2-5 and V is TRBV5-1, with 7 bases that match TRBD1. The V and J ends lost 5 bases and 3 bases, in that order; junction bases with no gene match: 4. Germline loops: CDR1 SGHRS, CDR2 YFSETQ. CDR3 length: 13 amino acids. The CDR3 reads CASRPGTEETQYF. Written as DNA, the CDR3 is TGCGCCAGCAGACCCGGGACAGAAGAGACCCAGTACTTC.

This clone has just a few counts. The chain recombines TRBV2 with TRBJ1-1; the match to TRBD1 covers 7 bases. There are 12 residues in the CDR3. The V and J ends lost 5 bases and 7 bases, in that order; junction bases with no gene match: 4. Germline CDR1 is SNHLY and CDR2 is FYNNEI. The chain's CDR3 is CASSRDRGEAFF. CDR3 bases: TGTGCCAGCAGTCGGGACAGAGGTGAAGCTTTCTTT.

The V call is TRBV19, the J call TRBJ2-2; D ambiguous. The V gene's germline CDR1 is LNHDA and CDR2 SQIVND (reference sequence). The CDR3 spans 15 residues. The germline V and J ends were trimmed by 3 bases and 6 bases, with 14 bases remaining between them. Here the CDR3 reads CASSMSLLVSGELFF. CDR3 in DNA: TGTGCCAGTAGTATGAGTCTTCTAGTCTCCGGGGAGCTGTTTTTT.

V and J are TRBV7-2 and TRBJ1-1; a possible D gene is TRBD1 (5 bases). The CDR3 is 15 amino acids. Deletions cut 2 bases from V and 1 base from J, with 11 bases between. The germline V gene encodes CDR1 SGHTA and CDR2 FQGNSA. The CDR3 coding sequence is TGTGCCAGCAGCTTACAACAGGCTTCGAACACTGAAGCTTTCTTT. As protein: CASSLQQASNTEAFF.

V and J are TRBV3-1 (or the pseudogene TRBV3-2) and TRBJ1-1, with 7 bases aligning to TRBD1. There are 17 residues in the CDR3. Germline V gives CDR1 LGHDT, CDR2 YNNKEL (reference sequence). The V segment lost 1 base and the J segment 1 base; nucleotides outside the gene matches: 9. The CDR3 is CASSQGGAGGWNTEAFF. The DNA of the CDR3 is TGTGCCAGCAGCCAAGGAGGGGCAGGGGGATGGAACACTGAAGCTTTCTTT.

This clone is a singleton in its sample. V usage is TRBV6-1 and J usage is TRBJ2-3; 8 nucleotides agree with TRBD2. This CDR3 region has 18 residues. Germline CDR1 and CDR2: MNHNS and SASEGT. V lost 4 bases to trimming and J lost 5 bases; unmatched junction nucleotides: 17. The CDR3 sequence: CASSGLSGRRVRGDTQYF. CDR3 nucleotide sequence: TGTGCCAGCAGTGGACTGAGCGGGAGAAGAGTAAGGGGAGATACGCAGTATTTT.

The chain is built from TRBV23-1 and TRBJ2-1; D might be TRBD1 (6 bases). TRBV23-1 is sorted into the ORF group, with uncertain function. This CDR3 comprises 15 residues. Between the trimmed V and J ends, which lost 1 base and 3 bases, there was a span of 10 bases. The CDR3 DNA reads as TGCGCCAGCAGTCAATGCAGGGGCCGCTACAATGAGCAGTTCTTC. Translation: CASSQCRGRYNEQFF.